This T cell receptor (beta chain) was observed in a study of cytomegalovirus exposure and HLA in healthy donors. On the study more broadly: Around 190 million T cells yielded approximately 100 million unique TCR beta sequences, as an earlier analysis found. Tens of millions of unique TCRs from HLA-typed donors made up an early data release. Broader study findings: In a later analysis, a missense DCLRE1C variant was linked to TCR beta V- and J-gene trimming. About 180 TCR beta chains were listed as cytomegalovirus-associated.

V was trimmed by 0 bases and J by 5 bases, leaving 13 bases between them. The CDR3 covers 15 residues. CDR1 and CDR2 from the germline V gene are SGHVS and FQNEAQ. This clone was seen a few times. Its antigen is not identified. Amplification used 60 Vbeta primers and 13 Jbeta primers. Data came from immunoSEQ multiplex PCR; TCRdb stores just in-frame clones and leaves some out. The sample contains roughly 190,000 clones, about 85% of which appear only once. This chain connects TRBV7-8 to TRBJ2-5, with TRBD1 as a possible D gene (5 bases). The sequence was obtained from a woman between 50 and 59 years old in good health and CMV-seropositive. The sample comprised PBMCs. The CDR3 loop is CASSLAVGRRETQYF. The CDR3 DNA follows: TGTGCCAGCAGCTTAGCCGTGGGGCGGCGGGAGACCCAGTACTTC.